Each of the 2 T cell receptor beta chains below was sequenced from the same sample in a study of T cells after yellow fever vaccination. TCRdb re-called the 5' RACE reads with MiXCR, one entry per CDR3 protein. The sample lists 300,000 to 400,000 distinct CDR3 sequences; under 15% were seen once. The specimen was CD4+ T cells sorted from PBMCs, collected 15 days after the yellow fever booster vaccination. These receptors were taken from a young man who received the YFV17D yellow fever vaccine.

This clonotype was found a few times. This rearrangement joins TRBV5-1 to TRBJ2-3, with no clear D. The CDR3 is made up of 14 amino acids. The germline gives CDR1 SGHRS, CDR2 YFSETQ. V was cut by 3 bases and J by 6 bases, with 14 bases left in between. The CDR3 bases are TGCGCCAGCAGCTCTGGACCAGATCGGGATACGCAGTATTTT. This gives the protein CASSSGPDRDTQYF.

This clonotype appeared a few times. This chain uses TRBV6-2 or TRBV6-3 with TRBJ1-2; a possible D gene is TRBD1 (5 bases). CDR3 size: 15 residues. Germline CDR1 and CDR2: MNHEY and SVGEGT. The V end lost 6 bases, the J end lost 5 bases, and 19 bases lay between the germline ends. CDR3: CASRRSGPEGYGYTF. The CDR3 DNA reads as TGTGCCAGCAGGAGATCGGGGCCCGAGGGATATGGCTACACCTTC.